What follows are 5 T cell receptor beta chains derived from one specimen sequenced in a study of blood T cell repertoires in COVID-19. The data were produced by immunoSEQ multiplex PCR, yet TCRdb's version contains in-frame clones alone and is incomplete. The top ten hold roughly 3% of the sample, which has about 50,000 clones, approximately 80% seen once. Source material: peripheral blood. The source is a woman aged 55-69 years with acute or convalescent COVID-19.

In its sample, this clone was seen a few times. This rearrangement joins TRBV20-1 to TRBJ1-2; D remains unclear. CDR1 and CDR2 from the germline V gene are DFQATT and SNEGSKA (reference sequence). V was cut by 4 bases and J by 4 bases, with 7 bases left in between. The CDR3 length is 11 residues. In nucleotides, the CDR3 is TGCAGTGCTAACGGAGTCTATGGCTACACCTTC. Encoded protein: CSANGVYGYTF.

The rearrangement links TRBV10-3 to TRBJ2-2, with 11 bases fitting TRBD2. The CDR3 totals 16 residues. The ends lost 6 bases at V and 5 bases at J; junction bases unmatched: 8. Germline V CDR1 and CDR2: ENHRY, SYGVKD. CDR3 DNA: TGTGCCATCAGAGTCGGACTAGCGGGTACTACCGGGGAGCTGTTTTTT. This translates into CAIRVGLAGTTGELFF.

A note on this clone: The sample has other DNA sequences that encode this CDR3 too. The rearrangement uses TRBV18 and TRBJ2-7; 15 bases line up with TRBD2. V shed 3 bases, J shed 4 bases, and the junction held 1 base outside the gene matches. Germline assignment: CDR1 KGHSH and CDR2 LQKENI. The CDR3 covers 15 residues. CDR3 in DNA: TGTGCCAGCTCACCGGGACTAGCGGGGGGATACGAGCAGTACTTC. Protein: CASSPGLAGGYEQYF.

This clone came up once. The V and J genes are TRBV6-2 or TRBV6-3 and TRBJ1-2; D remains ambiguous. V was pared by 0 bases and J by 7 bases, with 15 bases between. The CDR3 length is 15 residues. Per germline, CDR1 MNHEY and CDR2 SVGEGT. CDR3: CASSYSEGFEVGYTF. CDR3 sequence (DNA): TGTGCCAGCAGTTACTCGGAGGGATTTGAGGTTGGCTACACCTTC.

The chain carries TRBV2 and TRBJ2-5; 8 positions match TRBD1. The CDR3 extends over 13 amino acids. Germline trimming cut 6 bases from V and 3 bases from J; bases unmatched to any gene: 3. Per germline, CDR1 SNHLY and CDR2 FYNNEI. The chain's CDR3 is CASRWTGKETQYF. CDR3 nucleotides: TGTGCCAGCAGATGGACAGGGAAAGAGACCCAGTACTTC.